This TCR beta chain is from a study of T-cell reconstitution after alpha-beta-depleted transplantation in children. Germline V lookup: CDR1 SGHVS, CDR2 FQNEAQ. This CDR3 region has 18 residues. V dropped 8 bases and J dropped 0; count of bases not matched to a gene: 13. The authors prepared the TCRbeta library with unique molecular identifiers. TCRdb passed the PCR reads through MiXCR, listing each CDR3 protein once. The sample has approximately 520,000 distinct CDR3 sequences, 30% to 35% seen once. This chain joins TRBV7-8 and TRBJ2-6; 7 bases agree with TRBD2. This TCR derives from a human donor who donated a stem cell graft to a child with aplastic anemia. Source: PBMCs from the stem cell graft donor, taken from the stem cell graft. This CDR3 reads CASSTSSGTLSGANVLTF. DNA for the CDR3: TGTGCCAGCTCAACCTCGAGCGGGACTCTCTCTGGGGCCAACGTCCTGACTTTC.